This TCR beta chain was observed in a study of OX40 agonist ivuxolimab in advanced cancers. Findings and caveats of the study: Dosing at 0.1 to 3.0 mg/kg was accompanied by clonal expansion of CD4+ and CD8+ blood T cells by week 6.

Trimming stripped 6 bases from V and 2 bases from J, with 15 bases between. CDR1 and CDR2 (germline): SGDLS, YYNGEE. The CDR3 covers 14 residues. Turning to this clone: Its antigen remains unidentified.

Some clones are missing from TCRdb's copy, which holds only in-frame ones; the method was immunoSEQ multiplex PCR. This table holds about 74,000 clones, roughly 83% found once. This sequence originates from an adult with an advanced solid tumor such as melanoma, head and neck, liver or kidney cancer. The chain carries TRBV9 and TRBJ2-7; D is unclear. Source: CD4+ or CD8+ T cells sorted from blood, taken in a trial of the OX40 agonist ivuxolimab. The CDR3 nucleotides read TGTGCCAGCACCTCCCCCTTAAAGCCCTACGAGCAGTACTTC. Its translation: CASTSPLKPYEQYF.